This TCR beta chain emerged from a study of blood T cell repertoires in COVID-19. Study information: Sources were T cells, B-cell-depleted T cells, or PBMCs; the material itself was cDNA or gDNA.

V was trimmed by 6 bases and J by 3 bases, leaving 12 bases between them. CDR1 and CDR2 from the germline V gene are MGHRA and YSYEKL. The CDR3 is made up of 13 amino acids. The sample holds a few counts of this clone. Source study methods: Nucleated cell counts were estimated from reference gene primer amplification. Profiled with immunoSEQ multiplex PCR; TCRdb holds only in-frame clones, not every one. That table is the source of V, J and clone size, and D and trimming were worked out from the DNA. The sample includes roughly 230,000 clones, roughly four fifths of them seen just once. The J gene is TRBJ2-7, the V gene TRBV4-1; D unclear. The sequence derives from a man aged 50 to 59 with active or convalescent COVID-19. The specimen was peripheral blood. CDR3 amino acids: CASSFDRSYEQYF. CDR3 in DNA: TGCGCCAGCAGTTTCGACCGGAGCTACGAGCAGTACTTC.